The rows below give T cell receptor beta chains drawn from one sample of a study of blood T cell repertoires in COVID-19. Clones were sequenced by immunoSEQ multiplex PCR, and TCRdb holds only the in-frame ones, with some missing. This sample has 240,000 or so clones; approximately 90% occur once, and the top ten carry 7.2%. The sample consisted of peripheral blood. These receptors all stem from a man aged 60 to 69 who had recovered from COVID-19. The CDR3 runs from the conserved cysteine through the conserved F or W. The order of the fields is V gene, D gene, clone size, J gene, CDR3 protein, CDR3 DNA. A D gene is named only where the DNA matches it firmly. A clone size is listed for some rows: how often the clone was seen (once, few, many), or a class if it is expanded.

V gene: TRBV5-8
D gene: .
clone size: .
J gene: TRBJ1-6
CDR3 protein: CASSRQYNSPLHF
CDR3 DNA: TGTGCCAGCAGCCGTCAGTATAATTCACCCCTCCACTTT

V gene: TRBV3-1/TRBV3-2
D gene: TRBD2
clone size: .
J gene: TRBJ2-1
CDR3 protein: CASSQEFSSGGYNEQFF
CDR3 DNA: TGTGCCAGCAGCCAAGAATTTTCTAGCGGGGGGTACAATGAGCAGTTCTTC

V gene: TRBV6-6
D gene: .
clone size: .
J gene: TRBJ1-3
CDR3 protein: CASSTPRGNGNTIYF
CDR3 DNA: TGTGCCAGCAGCACCCCCAGGGGAAATGGAAACACCATATATTTT

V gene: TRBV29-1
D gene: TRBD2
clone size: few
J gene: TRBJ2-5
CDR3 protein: CSVASSGPETQYF
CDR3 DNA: TGCAGCGTAGCCTCTAGCGGGCCAGAGACCCAGTACTTC

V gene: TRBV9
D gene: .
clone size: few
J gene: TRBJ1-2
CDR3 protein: CASSRGANYGYTF
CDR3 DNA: TGTGCCAGCAGCCGGGGGGCTAACTATGGCTACACCTTC

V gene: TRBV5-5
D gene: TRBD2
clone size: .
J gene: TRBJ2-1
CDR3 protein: CASSLVRGGQYNEQFF
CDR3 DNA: TGTGCCAGCAGCTTGGTCCGGGGGGGCCAATACAATGAGCAGTTCTTC

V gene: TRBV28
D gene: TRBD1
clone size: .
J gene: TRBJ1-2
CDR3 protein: CASRPGGQAFYGYTF
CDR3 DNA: TGTGCCAGCAGGCCCGGGGGACAGGCTTTCTATGGCTACACCTTC

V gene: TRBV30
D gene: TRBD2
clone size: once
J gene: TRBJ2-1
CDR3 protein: CAWSVAGGSEQFF
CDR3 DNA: TGTGCCTGGAGTGTAGCGGGGGGTAGTGAGCAGTTCTTC

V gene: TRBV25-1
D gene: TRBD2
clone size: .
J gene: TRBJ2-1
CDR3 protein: CASRERGAPNEQFF
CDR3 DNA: TGTGCCAGCAGGGAGCGGGGGGCGCCCAATGAGCAGTTCTTC

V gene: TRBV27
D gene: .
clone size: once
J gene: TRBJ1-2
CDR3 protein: CASRPGTLYGYTF
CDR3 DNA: TGTGCCAGCAGGCCCGGGACTCTCTATGGCTACACCTTC

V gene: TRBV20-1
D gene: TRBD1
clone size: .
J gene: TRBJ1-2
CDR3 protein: CSASVGTGGGGGYTF
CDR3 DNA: TGCAGTGCTAGTGTAGGGACAGGGGGAGGAGGTGGCTACACCTTC

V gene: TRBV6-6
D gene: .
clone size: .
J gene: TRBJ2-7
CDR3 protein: CASSYSMGGAYEQYF
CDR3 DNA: TGTGCCAGCAGTTACTCGATGGGGGGTGCCTACGAGCAGTACTTC

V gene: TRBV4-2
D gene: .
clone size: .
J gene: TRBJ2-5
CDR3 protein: CASSQDEGRGPQETQYF
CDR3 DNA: TGTGCCAGCAGCCAAGATGAGGGCAGGGGTCCCCAAGAGACCCAGTACTTC

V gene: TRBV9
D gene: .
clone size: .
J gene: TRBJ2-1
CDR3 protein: CASSVRGMSYNEQFF
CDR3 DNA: TGTGCCAGCAGCGTAAGGGGTATGTCCTACAATGAGCAGTTCTTC

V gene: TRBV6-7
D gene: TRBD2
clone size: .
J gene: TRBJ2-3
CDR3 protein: CASSEGPGGGIADTQYF
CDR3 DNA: TGTGCCAGCAGTGAGGGACCGGGCGGGGGGATCGCAGATACGCAGTATTTT

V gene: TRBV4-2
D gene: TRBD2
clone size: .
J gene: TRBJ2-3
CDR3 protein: CASSQTGTSATDTQYF
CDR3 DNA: TGTGCCAGCAGCCAAACCGGGACTAGCGCCACAGATACGCAGTATTTT

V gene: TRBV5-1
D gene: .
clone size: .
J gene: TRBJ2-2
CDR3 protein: CASSLARAVNTGELFF
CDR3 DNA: TGCGCCAGCAGCTTGGCCAGGGCAGTGAACACCGGGGAGCTGTTTTTT

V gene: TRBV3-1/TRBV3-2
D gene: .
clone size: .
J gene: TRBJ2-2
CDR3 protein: CATGERFTGELFF
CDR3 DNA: TGTGCCACGGGGGAACGGTTCACCGGGGAGCTGTTTTTT

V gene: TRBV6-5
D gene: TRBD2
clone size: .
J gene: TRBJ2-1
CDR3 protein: CASRTGTSGGNEQFF
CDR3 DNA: TGTGCCAGCAGAACCGGGACTAGCGGGGGTAATGAGCAGTTCTTC

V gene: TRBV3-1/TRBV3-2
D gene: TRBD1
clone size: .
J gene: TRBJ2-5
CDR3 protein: CASSHRQGQTQYF
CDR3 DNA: TGTGCCAGCAGCCACAGACAGGGACAGACCCAGTACTTC

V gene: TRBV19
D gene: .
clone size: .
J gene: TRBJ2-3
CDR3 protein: CASSTGQRWDTQYF
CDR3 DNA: TGTGCCAGTAGTACCGGACAGCGGTGGGATACGCAGTATTTT

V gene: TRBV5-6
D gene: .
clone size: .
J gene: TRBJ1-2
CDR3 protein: CASSLNSGKRRVGYTF
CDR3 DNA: TGTGCCAGCAGCTTGAATTCCGGGAAACGCCGTGTTGGCTACACCTTC

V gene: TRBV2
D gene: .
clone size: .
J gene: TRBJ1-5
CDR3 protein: CASSEGSHNQPQHF
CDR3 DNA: TGTGCCAGCAGTGAAGGATCACATAATCAGCCCCAGCATTTT

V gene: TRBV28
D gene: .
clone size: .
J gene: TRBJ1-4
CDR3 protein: CASSSGQTNEKLFF
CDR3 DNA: TGTGCCAGCAGTTCTGGACAGACTAATGAAAAACTGTTTTTT

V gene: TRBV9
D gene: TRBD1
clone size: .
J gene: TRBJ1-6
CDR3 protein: CASSVGQGFTPLHF
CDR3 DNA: TGTGCCAGCAGCGTAGGACAGGGGTTTACGCCCCTCCACTTT

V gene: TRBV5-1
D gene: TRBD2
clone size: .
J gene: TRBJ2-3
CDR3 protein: CASSLGTSGLLDTQYF
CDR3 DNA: TGCGCCAGCAGCTTAGGGACTAGCGGTTTGCTAGATACGCAGTATTTT

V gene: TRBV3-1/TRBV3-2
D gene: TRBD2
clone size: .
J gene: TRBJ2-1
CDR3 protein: CASSQGGLAGVHNEQFF
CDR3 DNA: TGTGCCAGCAGCCAAGGGGGACTAGCGGGGGTACACAATGAGCAGTTCTTC

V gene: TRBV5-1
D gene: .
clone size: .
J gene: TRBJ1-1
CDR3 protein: CASSPAGRTNTEAFF
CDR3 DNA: TGCGCCAGCAGCCCCGCGGGGAGAACAAACACTGAAGCTTTCTTT

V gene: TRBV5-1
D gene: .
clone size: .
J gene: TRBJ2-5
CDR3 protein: CASSSLQGAQETQYF
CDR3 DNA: TGCGCCAGCAGCTCATTACAGGGAGCTCAAGAGACCCAGTACTTC

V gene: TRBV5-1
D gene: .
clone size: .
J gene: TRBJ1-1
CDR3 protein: CASGTQGMNTEAFF
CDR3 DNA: TGCGCCAGCGGTACCCAGGGGATGAACACTGAAGCTTTCTTT

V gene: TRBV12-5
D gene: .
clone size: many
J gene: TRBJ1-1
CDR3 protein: CASEETMNTEAFF
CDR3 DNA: TGTGCTAGTGAGGAGACTATGAACACTGAAGCTTTCTTT

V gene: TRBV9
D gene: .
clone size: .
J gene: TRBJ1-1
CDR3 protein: CASSVRMADTEAFF
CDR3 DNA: TGTGCCAGCAGCGTAAGAATGGCGGACACTGAAGCTTTCTTT

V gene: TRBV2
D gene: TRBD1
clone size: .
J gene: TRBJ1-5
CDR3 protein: CASSEETGGNQPQHF
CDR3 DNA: TGTGCCAGCAGTGAAGAAACAGGGGGCAATCAGCCCCAGCATTTT

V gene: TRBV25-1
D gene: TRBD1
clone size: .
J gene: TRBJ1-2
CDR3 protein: CASSEYFGDRGINYGYTF
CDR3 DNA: TGTGCCAGCAGTGAATATTTTGGGGACAGGGGGATTAACTATGGCTACACCTTC

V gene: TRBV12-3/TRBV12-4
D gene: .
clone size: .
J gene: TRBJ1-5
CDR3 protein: CASSLAGHQPQHF
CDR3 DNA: TGTGCCAGCAGTTTGGCAGGGCATCAGCCCCAGCATTTT

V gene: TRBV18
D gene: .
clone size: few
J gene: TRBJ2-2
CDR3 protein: CASSRLEAGELFF
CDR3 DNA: TGTGCCAGCTCACGCCTTGAGGCCGGGGAGCTGTTTTTT